The 10 T cell receptor beta chains below all came from one sample that was sequenced in a study of T cell repertoires in cytomegalovirus infection. These receptors are not linked to any known antigen. TCRdb re-called the reads through MiXCR, storing one row per CDR3 protein. The table lists under 95,000 distinct CDR3 sequences, about half of them singletons. The sequenced sample was CD8+ T cells from cultured PBMCs, obtained from culture after CMV antigen stimulation. The receptors here all came from a human donor in good health (CMV status not recorded). Some clones in this sample may be carry-over from other donors' samples.

The V gene is TRBV7-8, the J gene TRBJ2-1, with TRBD2 matching over 12 bases. Germline V gene sequence: CDR1 SGHVS, CDR2 FQNEAQ. V shed 2 bases and J 4 bases; nucleotides not matched to a gene: 6. The CDR3 has 17 amino acids. The DNA for the CDR3 is TGTGCCAGCAGCTTAAGCCCGCTAGCGGGGGGGTACAATGAGCAGTTCTTC. Its translation: CASSLSPLAGGYNEQFF.

This clonotype was observed a single time. Here the CDR3 DNA reads TGTGCCAGCAGCTTAAAGGCTAGCGGGCAAAGGAATGAGCAGTTCTTC. Translated, it gives CASSLKASGQRNEQFF. This chain links TRBV7-6 with TRBJ2-1; 8 bases map to TRBD2. Per the germline V gene, CDR1 is SGHVS and CDR2 is FNYEAQ. The CDR3 runs to 16 residues. V lost 2 bases to trimming and J lost 7 bases; unmatched junction nucleotides: 10. Using reference TRBV7-6 and TRBJ2-1 for the parts outside the CDR3, the full variable domain is GAGVSQSPRYKVTKRGQDVALRCDPISGHVSLYWYRQALGQGPEFLTYFNYEAQQDKSGLPNDRFSAERPEGSISTLTIQRTEQRDSAMYRCASSLKASGQRNEQFFGPGTRLTVL.

V is TRBV7-9 and J is TRBJ2-2; TRBD2 might be the D (5 bases). Trimming removed 4 bases at V and 5 bases at J, with 11 bases between. CDR1 is SEHNR and CDR2 is FQNEAQ in the germline V gene (reference sequence). CDR3 length: 14 amino acids. The CDR3 DNA reads TGTGCCAGCAGCTCTGGGGAGCGGACCGGGGAGCTGTTTTTT. Its protein product is CASSSGERTGELFF.

The sample holds a few counts of this clonotype. This chain joins TRBV7-2 and TRBJ2-7; D gene unclear. There are 13 residues in the CDR3. V lost 2 bases and J 0 bases, leaving 5 bases between the germline ends. CDR1 is SGHTA and CDR2 is FQGNSA in the germline V gene. The CDR3 is CASSLHISYEQYF. The CDR3 nucleotides read TGTGCCAGCAGCTTACACATCTCCTACGAGCAGTACTTC.

In DNA, the CDR3 is TGTGCCAGCAGCCAAGGGAGTGCCTACGAGCAGTACTTC. Translated: CASSQGSAYEQYF. The chain has TRBV3-1 and TRBJ2-7; unclear D gene. V was clipped by 1 base and J by 2 bases, with 6 bases between them. The CDR3 sequence is 13 residues long. Germline lookup yields CDR1 LGHDT and CDR2 YNNKEL (reference sequence).

There are a few counts of this clonotype. This rearrangement joins TRBV7-2 to TRBJ2-3, with TRBD2 matching 8 bases. Germline CDR1 reads SGHTA; CDR2 reads FQGNSA. V lost 5 bases to trimming and J lost 4 bases; unmatched junction nucleotides: 11. The CDR3 contains 16 residues. The CDR3 reads CASSRVGLAGSDTQYF. CDR3 nucleotides: TGTGCCAGCAGCCGGGTGGGGCTAGCGGGTTCAGATACGCAGTATTTT.

V usage is TRBV12-3 or TRBV12-4 and J usage is TRBJ2-2, with 9 bases that match TRBD1. The CDR3 sequence is 13 residues long. V lost 10 bases, J lost 4 bases, and 4 bases stayed unmatched. The CDR3 sequence is CATHRGRTGELFF. The CDR3 nucleotides are TGTGCCACACACAGGGGGCGCACCGGGGAGCTGTTTTTT.

V usage is TRBV7-3 and J usage is TRBJ1-1; 7 positions agree with TRBD1. This CDR3 is built from 14 residues. Unmatched junction bases numbered 7, after V lost 5 bases and J lost 4 bases. Germline V gene lookup returns CDR1 SGHTA and CDR2 FQGTGA. In DNA, the CDR3 is TGTGCCAGCAGCCTCCGACAGGGAAGCACTGAAGCTTTCTTT. This translates into CASSLRQGSTEAFF.

The chain links TRBV25-1 to TRBJ2-5; 11 nucleotides agree with TRBD2. Trimming took 4 bases from V and 3 from J; bases not matched to a gene: 13. The CDR3 is 18 residues long. The germline V gene encodes CDR1 MGHDK and CDR2 SYGVNS. The CDR3 is CASSVTSGRYLGEETQYF. DNA of the CDR3: TGTGCCAGCAGTGTTACTAGCGGGAGATATTTAGGAGAAGAGACCCAGTACTTC.

The table lists this clonotype with a count of one. The rearrangement joins TRBV6-6 to TRBJ1-2; D is possibly TRBD1 (5 bases). V was trimmed by 6 bases and J by 7 bases, leaving 18 bases between them. Germline V gives CDR1 MNHNY, CDR2 SVGAGI (reference sequence). The CDR3 extends over 14 amino acids. The CDR3 nucleotides are TGTGCCAGCAGCCCCGGGACGGGAGATGGTGGCTACACCTTC. Translating it yields CASSPGTGDGGYTF.